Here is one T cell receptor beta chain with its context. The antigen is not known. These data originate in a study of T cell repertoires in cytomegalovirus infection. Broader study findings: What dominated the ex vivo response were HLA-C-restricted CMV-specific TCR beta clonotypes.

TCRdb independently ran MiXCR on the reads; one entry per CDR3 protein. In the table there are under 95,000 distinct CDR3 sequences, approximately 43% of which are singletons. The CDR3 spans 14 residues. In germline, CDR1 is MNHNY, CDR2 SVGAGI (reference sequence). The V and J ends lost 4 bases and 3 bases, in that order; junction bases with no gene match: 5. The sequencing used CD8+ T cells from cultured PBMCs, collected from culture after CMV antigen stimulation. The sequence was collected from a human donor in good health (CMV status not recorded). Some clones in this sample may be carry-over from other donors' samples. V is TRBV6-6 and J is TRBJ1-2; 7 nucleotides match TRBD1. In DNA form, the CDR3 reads TGTGCCAGCAGTTTAGCCGGGACAGACTATGGCTACACCTTC. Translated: CASSLAGTDYGYTF.